This T cell receptor (beta chain) was captured in a study of PD-L1 blockade in urothelial cancer. Study-level background: Patients had been given 0 to 3 earlier chemotherapy regimens.

The repertoire was sequenced with immunoSEQ multiplex PCR; TCRdb's copy has only in-frame clones and lacks some. The data hold roughly 84,000 clones, with 82% observed a single time. The CDR3 is made up of 14 amino acids. Germline V gene data show CDR1 as MDHEN and CDR2 as SYDVKM. Trimming shortened V by 3 bases and J by 2 bases, and 10 bases separated the two germline ends. The chain combines TRBV28 with TRBJ2-5, with D maybe TRBD1 (5 bases). This specimen consisted of PBMCs, obtained around atezolizumab (anti-PD-L1) treatment. The clonotype originates from a man between 65 and 85 years old with urothelial cancer. CDR3: CASSFTAGQETQYF. CDR3 nucleotide sequence: TGTGCCAGCAGTTTTACAGCAGGGCAAGAGACCCAGTACTTC.